The sequence of this TCR beta chain was determined in a study of regulatory T cells in long-lasting Graves disease. The germline V gene encodes CDR1 DFQATT and CDR2 SNEGSKA (reference sequence). This CDR3 region has 14 residues. Trimming cost V 1 base and J 6 bases, with 12 bases left between them. Time point defined: newly diagnosed GD, antithyroid drugs for less than 3 months. Extracted RNA from PBMCs served as the source of the TCR library. The authors built TCR beta libraries using iRepertoire HTBI primers and Arm-PCR of CDR3 regions. TCRdb used MiXCR to reprocess the multiplex PCR reads, holding one entry per CDR3 protein. The sample carries roughly 400,000 distinct CDR3 sequences, roughly 15% recorded once. The same data also went into a second study, on T cells in Graves' hyperthyroidism and ophthalmopathy. From that study: Disease duration under 2 months; hyperthyroidism patients were aged 18 to 65. Diagnoses rested on clinical symptoms, serum thyroxine and TRAb, thyroid ultrasound and orbital computed tomography. Initially, a first-round RT-PCR of the TCR CDR3 employed the HTBI primer set. Ophthalmopathy onset followed model prediction by a median approximately six months.

The source was peripheral blood mononuclear cells (PBMCs), collected at new diagnosis, from a patient treated with antithyroid drugs. V gene TRBV20-1 combines with J gene TRBJ2-2, with a possible D match to TRBD1 (5 bases). The TCR was taken from a woman between 18 and 30 years old with Graves disease. The CDR3 coding sequence is TGCAGTGCTAGAGCCGACAGTTTGCCCGGGGAGCTGTTTTTT. This sequence encodes CSARADSLPGELFF.